The present T cell receptor (beta chain) was sequenced within a study of vaccination and CD4 T cells after COVID-19. The wider study: The study enrolled six male and four female convalescents, two of whom were Hispanic. Culture controls were given either a CEFX pool, an HIV-1 Nef pool, or no peptide.

Treatment denoted: roughly 10-day PBMC culture with coronavirus spike peptide pools or control peptides (ViraFEST assay). Using peptide pools, antigen-specific T cells were expanded in ViraFEST before TCRs were sequenced. This clonotype was seen only a few times. Antigen: not known. Cultured CD4+ T-cell DNA underwent Oncomine TCR Beta short-read sequencing. TCRdb re-called the PCR reads with MiXCR, one entry per CDR3 protein. In the table there are some 14,000 distinct CDR3 sequences, just over 20% of which are singletons. Per the germline V gene, CDR1 is SQVTM and CDR2 is ANQGSEA. The CDR3 contains 12 residues. V lost 3 bases to trimming and J lost 6 bases; unmatched junction nucleotides: 4.

This rearrangement joins TRBV29-1 to TRBJ2-7; 8 bases fit TRBD1. The starting material was CD4+ T cells from blood, cultured in vitro, obtained before SARS-CoV-2 vaccination. The TCR sequence derives from a human donor who received a COVID-19 vaccine. CDR3: CSVDDRGAEQYF. CDR3 coding DNA: TGCAGCGTTGACGACAGGGGTGCCGAGCAGTACTTC.